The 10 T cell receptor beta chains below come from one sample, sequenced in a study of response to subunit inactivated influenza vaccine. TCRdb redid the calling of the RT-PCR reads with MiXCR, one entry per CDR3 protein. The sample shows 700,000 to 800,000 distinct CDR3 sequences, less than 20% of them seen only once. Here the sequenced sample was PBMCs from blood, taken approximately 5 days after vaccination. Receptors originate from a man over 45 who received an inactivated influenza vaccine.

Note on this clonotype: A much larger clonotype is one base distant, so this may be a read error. CDR3 bases: TGTGCCATCGGGATAGCGGGGAACAATGAGCAGCTCTTC. As protein: CAIGIAGNNEQLF. The chain combines TRBV10-3 with TRBJ2-1, with 8 bases that match TRBD2. The V gene's germline CDR1 is ENHRY and CDR2 SYGVKD. The CDR3 is 13 amino acids.

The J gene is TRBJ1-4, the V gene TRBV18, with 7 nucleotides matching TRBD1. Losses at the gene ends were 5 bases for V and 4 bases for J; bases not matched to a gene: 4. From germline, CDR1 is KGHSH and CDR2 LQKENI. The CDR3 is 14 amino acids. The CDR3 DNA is TGTGCCAGCTCATCCACAGGGGATAATGAAAAACTGTTTTTT. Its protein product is CASSSTGDNEKLFF.

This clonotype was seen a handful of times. CDR3 region: CASSSRSGFDTQYF. Here the CDR3 DNA reads TGTGCCAGCAGCAGCAGGAGCGGGTTCGATACGCAGTATTTT. This chain connects TRBV3-1 to TRBJ2-3; tentative D call: TRBD2 (6 bases). This CDR3 contains 14 residues. Germline-derived CDR1 and CDR2 are LGHDT and YNNKEL (reference sequence). V lost 5 bases and J lost 6, with 15 bases in between.

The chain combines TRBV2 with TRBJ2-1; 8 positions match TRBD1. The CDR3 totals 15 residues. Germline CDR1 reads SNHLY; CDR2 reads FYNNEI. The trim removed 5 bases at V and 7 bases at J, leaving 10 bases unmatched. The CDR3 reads CASSTDRGSVNEQFF. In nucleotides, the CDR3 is TGTGCCAGCAGTACTGACAGGGGCTCCGTTAATGAGCAGTTCTTC.

The CDR3 DNA follows: TGTGCCAGCTCACCGGCCCACTACGAGCAGTACTTC. Its protein is CASSPAHYEQYF. The chain combines TRBV18 with TRBJ2-7; D not resolved. Trimming took off 3 bases at V and 3 bases at J, with 6 bases between the two ends. The CDR3 consists of 12 residues. Germline V lookup: CDR1 KGHSH, CDR2 LQKENI.

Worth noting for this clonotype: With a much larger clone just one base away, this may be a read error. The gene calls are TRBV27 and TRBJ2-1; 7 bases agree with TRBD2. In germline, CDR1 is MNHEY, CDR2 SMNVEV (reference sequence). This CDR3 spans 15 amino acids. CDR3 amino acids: CASSLLAVLGSEHFF. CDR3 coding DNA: TGTGCCAGCAGTTTGCTAGCGGTTCTAGGAAGTGAGCACTTCTTC.

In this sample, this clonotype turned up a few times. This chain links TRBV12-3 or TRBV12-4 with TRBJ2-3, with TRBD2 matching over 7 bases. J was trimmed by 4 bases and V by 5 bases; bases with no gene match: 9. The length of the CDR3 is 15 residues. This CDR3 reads CASSPFPSGSDTQYF. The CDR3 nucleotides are TGTGCCAGCAGTCCTTTTCCTAGCGGATCAGATACGCAGTATTTT.

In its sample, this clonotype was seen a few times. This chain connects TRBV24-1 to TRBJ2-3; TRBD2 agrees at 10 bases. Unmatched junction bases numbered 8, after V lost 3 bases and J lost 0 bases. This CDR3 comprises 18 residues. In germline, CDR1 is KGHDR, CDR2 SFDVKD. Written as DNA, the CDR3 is TGTGCCACCAGTGATCCCAGGGGACTAGCGCAAAGCACAGATACGCAGTATTTT. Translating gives CATSDPRGLAQSTDTQYF.

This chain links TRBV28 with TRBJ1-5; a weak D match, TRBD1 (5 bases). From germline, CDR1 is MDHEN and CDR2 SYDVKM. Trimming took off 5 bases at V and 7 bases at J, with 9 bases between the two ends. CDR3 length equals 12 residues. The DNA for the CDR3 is TGTGCCAGCAGTGGGGGGGTCCAGCCCCAGCATTTT. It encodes CASSGGVQPQHF.

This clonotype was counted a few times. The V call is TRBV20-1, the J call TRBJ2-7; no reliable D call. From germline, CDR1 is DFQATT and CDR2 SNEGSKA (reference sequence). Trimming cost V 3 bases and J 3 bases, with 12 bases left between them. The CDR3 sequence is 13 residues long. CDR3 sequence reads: CSARAPVSYEQYF. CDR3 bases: TGCAGTGCTAGGGCGCCCGTGAGCTACGAGCAGTACTTC.